A selection of T cell receptor beta chains follows, all from one sample in a study of T cell responses to AZD1222 COVID-19 vaccine. Libraries were prepared by immunoSEQ multiplex PCR; TCRdb keeps only in-frame clonotypes and omits some of them. The sample lists approximately 180,000 clones, 85% to 95% occurring once. Source: peripheral blood, taken 28 days after the second dose of the MenACWY control vaccine. The receptors here all came from an adult who received the MenACWY meningococcal vaccine as a control. Each CDR3 is given with its conserved first and last residue. The D gene is left open where the match is weak. Size is omitted from some rows. Given values are once, few, many or a class for expanded clones.

v_call	j_call	clone_size	d_call	cdr3_aa	cdr3_nt
TRBV19	TRBJ1-1	once	TRBD1	CASSKGQGSAEAFF	TGTGCCAGTAGTAAGGGACAGGGATCCGCTGAAGCTTTCTTT
TRBV19	TRBJ1-6	NA	TRBD1	CASSQDRVTYNSPLHF	TGTGCCAGTAGTCAAGACAGGGTCACCTATAATTCACCCCTCCACTTT
TRBV6-5	TRBJ1-1	NA	NA	CASSRVSTEAFF	TGTGCCAGCTCTCGGGTGTCCACTGAAGCTTTCTTT
TRBV6-8	TRBJ2-7	NA	TRBD2	CASSYSGTSGRDNYEQYF	TGTGCCAGCAGTTACTCCGGGACTAGCGGGAGGGATAACTACGAGCAGTACTTC
TRBV18	TRBJ2-1	NA	NA	CASSLRGDNEQFF	TGTGCCAGCTCTCTCAGGGGTGACAATGAGCAGTTCTTC
TRBV19	TRBJ1-2	NA	TRBD1	CASSTSWGQALYGYTF	TGTGCCAGTAGTACTTCGTGGGGACAGGCCCTCTATGGCTACACCTTC
TRBV9	TRBJ1-1	NA	NA	CASSPTGGGTEAFF	TGTGCCAGCAGCCCCACGGGGGGAGGCACTGAAGCTTTCTTT
TRBV28	TRBJ2-6	NA	NA	CASHSGANVLTF	TGTGCCAGCCACTCTGGGGCCAACGTCCTGACTTTC
TRBV28	TRBJ2-1	NA	TRBD2	CASSLSGGNEQFF	TGTGCCAGCAGTTTGAGCGGGGGCAATGAGCAGTTCTTC
TRBV28	TRBJ2-5	NA	NA	CASSRGGQETQYF	TGTGCCAGCAGCCGAGGGGGTCAAGAGACCCAGTACTTC
TRBV5-1	TRBJ1-1	NA	NA	CASSLLGRPNTEAFF	TGCGCCAGCAGCTTGCTGGGGAGGCCGAATACTGAAGCTTTCTTT
TRBV27	TRBJ1-1	NA	TRBD1	CASSLEDRGREAFF	TGTGCCAGCAGTTTAGAAGACAGGGGAAGAGAAGCTTTCTTT
TRBV19	TRBJ2-7	NA	TRBD2	CASSTGTSGHYEQYF	TGTGCCAGTAGTACCGGGACTAGCGGCCACTACGAGCAGTACTTC
TRBV19	TRBJ1-2	NA	NA	CASSISQDLVTGYTF	TGTGCCAGTAGTATCTCCCAGGACTTAGTCACTGGCTACACCTTC
TRBV7-3	TRBJ1-1	NA	NA	CASSLTPRTEAFF	TGTGCCAGCAGCTTGACCCCTAGGACTGAAGCTTTCTTT
TRBV27	TRBJ1-1	NA	TRBD1	CASSLRGGEAFF	TGTGCCAGCAGTTTACGAGGGGGCGAAGCTTTCTTT
TRBV5-1	TRBJ1-2	NA	NA	CASRPDILLMTYGYTF	TGCGCCAGCAGACCAGACATCCTCCTAATGACCTATGGCTACACCTTC
TRBV12-3/TRBV12-4	TRBJ2-1	NA	NA	CASSRINEQFF	TGTGCCAGCAGTCGGATCAATGAGCAGTTCTTC